This TCR beta chain was retrieved from a study of T cell changes during pregnancy in multiple sclerosis. Germline CDR1 reads SGHRS; CDR2 reads YFSETQ. CDR3 length: 14 residues. Between the trimmed V and J ends, which lost 3 bases and 6 bases, there was a span of 13 bases. Profiled with immunoSEQ multiplex PCR; TCRdb holds only in-frame clones, not every one. The sample yields tens of thousands of clones, just over 90% seen once. This rearrangement joins TRBV5-1 to TRBJ2-1; D is perhaps TRBD1 (5 bases). Sample: CD4+ T cells from peripheral blood mononuclear cells, taken in the third trimester of pregnancy. This sequence originates from a female donor in good health, enrolled as a control in a pregnancy study. The CDR3 loop reads CASSSQGNVNEQFF. The DNA of the CDR3 is TGCGCCAGCAGCTCCCAGGGTAATGTCAATGAGCAGTTCTTC.